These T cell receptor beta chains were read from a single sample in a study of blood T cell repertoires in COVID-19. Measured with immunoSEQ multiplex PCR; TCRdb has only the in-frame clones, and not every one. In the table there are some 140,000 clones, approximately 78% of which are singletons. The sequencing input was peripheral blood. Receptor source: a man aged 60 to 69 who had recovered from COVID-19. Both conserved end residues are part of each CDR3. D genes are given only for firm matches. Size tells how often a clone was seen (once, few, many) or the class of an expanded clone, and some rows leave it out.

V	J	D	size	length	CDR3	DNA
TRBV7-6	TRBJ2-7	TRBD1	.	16	CASSLAGTGALYEQYF	TGTGCCAGCAGCTTAGCGGGGACAGGGGCCCTCTACGAGCAGTACTTC
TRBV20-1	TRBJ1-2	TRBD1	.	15	CSASDLGTGWGSYTF	TGCAGTGCTAGTGACCTCGGGACAGGGTGGGGTAGCTACACCTTC
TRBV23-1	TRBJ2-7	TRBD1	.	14	CASSHRDSLYEQYF	TGCGCCAGCAGTCACCGGGACAGCCTTTACGAGCAGTACTTC
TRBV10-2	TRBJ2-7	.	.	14	CASERDTYSYEQYF	TGCGCCAGCGAGAGGGACACTTACTCCTACGAGCAGTACTTC
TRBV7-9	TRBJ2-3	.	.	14	CASSSRGYTDTQYF	TGTGCCAGCAGCTCTCGGGGATACACAGATACGCAGTATTTT
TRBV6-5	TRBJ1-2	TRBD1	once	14	CASSYRTGVNGYTF	TGTGCCAGCAGTTACCGGACAGGGGTTAATGGCTACACCTTC
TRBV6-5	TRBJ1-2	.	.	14	CASSPRGGSYGYTF	TGTGCCAGCAGTCCTCGAGGAGGCAGCTATGGCTACACCTTC
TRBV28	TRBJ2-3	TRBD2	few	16	CASSFAGGGLLDTQYF	TGTGCCAGCAGTTTTGCCGGGGGAGGGCTTTTAGATACGCAGTATTTT
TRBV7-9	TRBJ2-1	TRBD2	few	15	CASSHRREGYNEQFF	TGTGCCAGCAGCCATCGCCGGGAGGGCTACAATGAGCAGTTCTTC
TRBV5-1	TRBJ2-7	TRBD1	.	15	CASSLAGTANYEQYF	TGCGCCAGCAGCTTGGCCGGGACAGCTAACTACGAGCAGTACTTC
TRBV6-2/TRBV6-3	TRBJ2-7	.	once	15	CASSLRLPSLYEQYF	TGTGCCAGCAGTCTACGACTACCTTCCCTCTACGAGCAGTACTTC
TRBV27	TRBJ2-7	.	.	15	CASSPRGLISYEQYF	TGTGCCAGCAGTCCACGGGGACTCATCTCCTACGAGCAGTACTTC
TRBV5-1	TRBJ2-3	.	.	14	CASARSEGADTQYF	TGCGCCAGCGCCCGCTCGGAAGGGGCAGATACGCAGTATTTT
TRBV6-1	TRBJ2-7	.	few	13	CASSEQGIDEQYF	TGTGCCAGCAGTGAGCAGGGTATCGACGAGCAGTACTTC
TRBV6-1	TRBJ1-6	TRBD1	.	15	CASSDTTGEESPLHF	TGTGCCAGCAGTGATACGACAGGGGAGGAGTCACCCCTCCACTTT
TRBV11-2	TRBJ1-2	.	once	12	CASSSGVYGYTF	TGTGCCAGCAGCTCCGGGGTTTATGGCTACACCTTC
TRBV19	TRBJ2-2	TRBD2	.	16	CASSIPGLANTGELFF	TGTGCCAGTAGTATCCCAGGACTAGCAAACACCGGGGAGCTGTTTTTT
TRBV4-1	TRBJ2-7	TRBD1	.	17	CASSQGIGTGVRYEQYF	TGCGCCAGCAGCCAAGGAATCGGGACAGGGGTGCGATACGAGCAGTACTTC
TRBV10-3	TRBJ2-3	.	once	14	CAISEGLGTDTQYF	TGTGCCATCAGTGAGGGGCTTGGGACAGATACGCAGTATTTT
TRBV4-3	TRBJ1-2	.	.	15	CASSQDIKGHYGYTF	TGCGCCAGCAGCCAAGATATTAAGGGGCACTATGGCTACACCTTC
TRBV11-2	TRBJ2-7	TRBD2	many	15	CASSFLLAAGNEQYF	TGTGCCAGCAGCTTCCTCCTAGCGGCCGGAAACGAGCAGTACTTC
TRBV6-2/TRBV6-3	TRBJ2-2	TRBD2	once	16	CASSLAGGRRTGELFF	TGTGCCAGCAGCTTAGCGGGGGGGCGGCGAACCGGGGAGCTGTTTTTT
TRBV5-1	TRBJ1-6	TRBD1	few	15	CASSPDRGRSSPLHF	TGCGCCAGCAGCCCTGACAGGGGAAGAAGTTCACCCCTCCACTTT
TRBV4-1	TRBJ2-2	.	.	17	CASSQNTQGPRTGELFF	TGCGCCAGCAGCCAAAATACCCAGGGCCCTCGGACCGGGGAGCTGTTTTTT
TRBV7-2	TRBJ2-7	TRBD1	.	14	CASSVDRGLVEQYF	TGTGCCAGCAGCGTAGACAGGGGGTTAGTCGAGCAGTACTTC
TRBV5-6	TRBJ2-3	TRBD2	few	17	CASSSGGLAGRGDTQYF	TGTGCCAGCAGCTCAGGCGGGCTAGCGGGGAGGGGAGATACGCAGTATTTT
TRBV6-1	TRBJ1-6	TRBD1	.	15	CASSESRTGNSPLHF	TGTGCCAGCAGTGAAAGCAGGACAGGCAATTCACCCCTCCACTTT
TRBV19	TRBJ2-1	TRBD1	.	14	CASTGTATYNEQFF	TGTGCCAGTACCGGGACAGCAACCTACAATGAGCAGTTCTTC
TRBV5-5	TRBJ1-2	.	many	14	CASSLAVGAGGYTF	TGTGCCAGCAGCTTGGCCGTAGGGGCAGGCGGCTACACCTTC
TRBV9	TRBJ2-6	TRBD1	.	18	CASSPHRGTSSGANVLTF	TGTGCCAGCAGCCCCCACAGGGGAACGAGCTCTGGGGCCAACGTCCTGACTTTC
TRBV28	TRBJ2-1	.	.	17	CASSFLNPPSSYNEQFF	TGTGCCAGCAGTTTCCTAAACCCCCCGAGCTCCTACAATGAGCAGTTCTTC
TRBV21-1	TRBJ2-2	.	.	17	CASSIRDRGANTGELFF	TGTGCCAGCAGCATCCGGGACAGGGGAGCGAACACCGGGGAGCTGTTTTTT
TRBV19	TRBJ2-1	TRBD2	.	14	CAAGGGPEPNEQFF	TGTGCAGCGGGAGGGGGTCCCGAGCCCAATGAGCAGTTCTTC
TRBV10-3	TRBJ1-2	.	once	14	CAIRPAGRNYGYTF	TGTGCCATCAGGCCTGCGGGCCGGAACTATGGCTACACCTTC
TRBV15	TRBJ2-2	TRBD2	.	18	CATGSSRLAGGYTGELFF	TGTGCCACCGGGTCATCGCGCCTAGCGGGAGGCTATACCGGGGAGCTGTTTTTT
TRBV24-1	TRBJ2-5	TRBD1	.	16	CATSDPRDRGSETQYF	TGTGCCACCAGTGATCCCCGGGACAGGGGGTCCGAGACCCAGTACTTC
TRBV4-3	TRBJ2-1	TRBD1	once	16	CASSQETGQGANEQFF	TGCGCCAGCAGCCAAGAAACGGGACAGGGGGCTAATGAGCAGTTCTTC
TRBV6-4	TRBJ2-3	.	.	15	CASSDSGGSADTQYF	TGTGCCAGCAGTGACTCCGGGGGAAGCGCAGATACGCAGTATTTT
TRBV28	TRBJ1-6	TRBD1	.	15	CASSSGQGWNSPLHF	TGTGCCAGCAGCTCCGGACAGGGTTGGAATTCACCCCTCCACTTT
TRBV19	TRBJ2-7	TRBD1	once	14	CASSLGQGFDEQYF	TGTGCCAGTAGTCTAGGACAGGGTTTCGACGAGCAGTACTTC
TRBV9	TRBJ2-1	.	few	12	CASSPTLNEQFF	TGTGCCAGCAGCCCCACATTGAATGAGCAGTTCTTC
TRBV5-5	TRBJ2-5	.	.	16	CASSLAGSVDQETQYF	TGTGCCAGCAGCTTGGCGGGGAGTGTGGATCAAGAGACCCAGTACTTC
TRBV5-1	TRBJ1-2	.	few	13	CASSLGGDYGYTF	TGCGCCAGCAGCTTAGGCGGCGACTATGGCTACACCTTC
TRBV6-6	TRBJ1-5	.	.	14	CASIETANNQPQHF	TGTGCCAGCATCGAGACAGCTAACAATCAGCCCCAGCATTTT
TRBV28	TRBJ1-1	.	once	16	CASSSSKGGMNTEAFF	TGTGCCAGCAGTTCCTCCAAGGGAGGGATGAACACTGAAGCTTTCTTT
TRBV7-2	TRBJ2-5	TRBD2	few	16	CASSQGLAGIQETQYF	TGTGCCAGCAGCCAGGGACTAGCGGGCATCCAAGAGACCCAGTACTTC
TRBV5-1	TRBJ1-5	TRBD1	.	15	CASSLGQGGYQPQHF	TGCGCCAGCAGCTTGGGACAGGGGGGGTATCAGCCCCAGCATTTT
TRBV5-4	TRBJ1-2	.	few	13	CASSLHGNYGYTF	TGTGCCAGCAGCTTGCACGGTAACTATGGCTACACCTTC
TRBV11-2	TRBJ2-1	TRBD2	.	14	CARSWRGAGAQQFF	TGTGCCCGCAGCTGGCGGGGGGCGGGGGCCCAGCAGTTCTTC
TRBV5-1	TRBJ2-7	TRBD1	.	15	CASSLDGTGIFEQYF	TGCGCCAGCAGCTTGGATGGGACAGGGATCTTCGAGCAGTACTTC
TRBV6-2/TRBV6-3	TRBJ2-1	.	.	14	CASSAVRGYNEQFF	TGTGCCAGCAGTGCGGTAAGGGGGTACAATGAGCAGTTCTTC
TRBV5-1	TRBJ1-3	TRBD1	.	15	CASSLQGASGNTIYF	TGCGCCAGCAGCTTGCAGGGGGCCTCTGGAAACACCATATATTTT
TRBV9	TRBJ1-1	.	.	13	CASSPRGHTEAFF	TGTGCCAGCAGCCCCCGCGGGCACACTGAAGCTTTCTTT
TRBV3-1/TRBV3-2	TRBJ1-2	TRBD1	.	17	CASSQATGGKSDYGYTF	TGTGCCAGCAGCCAAGCAACAGGGGGTAAGTCGGACTATGGCTACACCTTC
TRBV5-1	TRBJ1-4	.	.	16	CASSLVGAGGNEKLFF	TGCGCCAGCAGCTTGGTGGGTGCCGGAGGGAATGAAAAACTGTTTTTT
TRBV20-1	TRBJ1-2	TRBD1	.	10	CSAWTGAYTF	TGCAGTGCTTGGACAGGCGCCTACACCTTC
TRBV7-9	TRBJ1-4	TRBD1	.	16	CASTPRPGTGNEKLFF	TGTGCCAGCACCCCACGACCCGGGACAGGGAATGAAAAACTGTTTTTT